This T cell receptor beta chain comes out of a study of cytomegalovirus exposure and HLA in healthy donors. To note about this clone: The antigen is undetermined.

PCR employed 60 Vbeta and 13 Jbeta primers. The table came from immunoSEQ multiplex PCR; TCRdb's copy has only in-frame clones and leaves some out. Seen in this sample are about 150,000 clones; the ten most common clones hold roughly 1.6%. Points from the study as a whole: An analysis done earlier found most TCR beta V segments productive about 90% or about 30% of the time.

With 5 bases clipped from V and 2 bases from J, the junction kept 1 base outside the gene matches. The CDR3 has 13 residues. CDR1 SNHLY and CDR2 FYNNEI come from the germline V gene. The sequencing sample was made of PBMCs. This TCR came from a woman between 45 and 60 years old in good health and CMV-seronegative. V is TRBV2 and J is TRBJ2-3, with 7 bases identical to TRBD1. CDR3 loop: CASSTGDTDTQYF. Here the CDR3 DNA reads TGTGCCAGCAGTACAGGGGACACAGATACGCAGTATTTT.